This T cell receptor (beta chain) appears in the sequencing data of a study of OX40 agonist ivuxolimab in advanced cancers. Study at large: Patients' therapy was ivuxolimab, an antibody that acts as an agonist of OX40 (CD134). Males comprised around 80% of the group, whose mean age was 60 years (range about 23 to 80). Enrolled patients in dose escalation had cancers that were hepatocellular carcinoma, melanoma, renal cell or head and neck cancer.

By sample share, this clone is medium-sized. Its antigen is not identified. Findings and limits, study-wide: Circulating CD4+ and CD8+ T cells showed clonal expansion by week 6 at 0.1 to 3.0 mg/kg.

CDR1 is LNHDA and CDR2 is SQIVND in the germline V gene (reference sequence). This CDR3 is 14 amino acids long. V gave up 2 bases and J gave up 3 bases, with 11 bases separating them. Clones were sequenced by immunoSEQ multiplex PCR, and TCRdb holds only the in-frame ones, with some missing. Of approximately 13,000 clones listed, approximately 84% are singletons. The chain joins TRBV19 to TRBJ2-7; TRBD1 is a possible D gene (7 bases). The origin of this receptor is an adult with an advanced solid tumor such as melanoma, head and neck, liver or kidney cancer. Here the sequenced sample was CD4+ or CD8+ T cells sorted from blood, taken in a trial of the OX40 agonist ivuxolimab. As DNA, the CDR3 is TGTGCCAGTAGTATACAGGGGGGAAACTACGAGCAGTACTTC. Encoded protein: CASSIQGGNYEQYF.